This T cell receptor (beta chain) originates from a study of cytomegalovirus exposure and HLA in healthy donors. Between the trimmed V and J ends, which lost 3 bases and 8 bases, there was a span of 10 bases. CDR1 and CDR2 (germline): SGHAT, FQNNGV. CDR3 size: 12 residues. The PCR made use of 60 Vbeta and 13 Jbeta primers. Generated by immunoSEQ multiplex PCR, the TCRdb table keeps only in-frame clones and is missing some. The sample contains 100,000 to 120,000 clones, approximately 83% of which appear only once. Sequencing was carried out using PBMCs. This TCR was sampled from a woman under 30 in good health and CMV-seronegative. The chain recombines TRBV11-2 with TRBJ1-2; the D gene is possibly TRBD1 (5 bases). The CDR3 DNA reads TGTGCCAGCAGCTTGCAGGGTAGGGGCTACACCTTC. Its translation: CASSLQGRGYTF. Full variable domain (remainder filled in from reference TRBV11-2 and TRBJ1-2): EAGVAQSPRYKIIEKRQSVAFWCNPISGHATLYWYQQILGQGPKLLIQFQNNGVVDDSQLPKDRFSAERLKGVDSTLKIQPAKLEDSAVYLCASSLQGRGYTFGSGTRLTVV.